This T cell receptor (beta chain) was retrieved from a study of shared clonotypes between healthy human individuals. Comment on this clone: Its matching antigen is unknown.

This table comes from immunoSEQ multiplex PCR, and its TCRdb copy is limited to in-frame clones, with some not included. The sample carries about 2.5 million clones, roughly 90% recorded once. The CDR3 has 14 residues. Germline lookup yields CDR1 SGHAT and CDR2 FQNNGV. Losses at the gene ends were 1 base for V and 6 bases for J; bases not matched to a gene: 4. Whole-study results and caveats: Sequencing of the sorted subsets was shown by rarefaction to be incomplete despite large depth. Generally, naive subsets came out with larger estimated richness than memory subsets.

Sequencing was carried out using naive CD4+ T cells from PBMCs. Subset here: CD45RA+ positively selected. This chain uses TRBV11-2 with TRBJ2-7, with 9 bases lining up with TRBD2. This TCR came from a young man in good health. Some clones in this sample may be carry-over from other donors' samples. The CDR3 sequence: CASSLVAGVPEQYF. DNA for the CDR3: TGTGCCAGCAGCTTAGTAGCGGGAGTCCCCGAGCAGTACTTC.